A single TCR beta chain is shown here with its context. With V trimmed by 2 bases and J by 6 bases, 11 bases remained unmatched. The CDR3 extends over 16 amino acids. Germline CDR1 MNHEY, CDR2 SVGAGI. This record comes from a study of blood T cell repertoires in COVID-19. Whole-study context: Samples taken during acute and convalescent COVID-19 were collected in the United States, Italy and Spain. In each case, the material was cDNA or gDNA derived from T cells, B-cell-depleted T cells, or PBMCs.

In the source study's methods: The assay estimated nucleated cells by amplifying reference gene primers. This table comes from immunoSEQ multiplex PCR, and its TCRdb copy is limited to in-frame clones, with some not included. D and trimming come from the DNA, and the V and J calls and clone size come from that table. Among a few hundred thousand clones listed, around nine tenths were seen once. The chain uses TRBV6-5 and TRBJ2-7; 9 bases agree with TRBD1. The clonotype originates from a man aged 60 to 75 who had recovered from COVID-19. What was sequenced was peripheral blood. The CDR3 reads CASSYTELGQGTEQYF. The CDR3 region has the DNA TGTGCCAGCAGTTACACGGAGCTAGGACAGGGGACCGAGCAGTACTTC.